This T cell receptor beta chain was recovered during a study of identical twins. Using its own MiXCR run on the 5' RACE reads, TCRdb lists one record per CDR3 protein. This table has some 500,000 distinct CDR3 sequences, 20% to 25% appearing once. V lost 5 bases to trimming and J lost 0 bases, with 9 bases between them. The CDR3 is made up of 13 amino acids. Germline V gives CDR1 SGHRS, CDR2 YFSETQ. Ten or more counts support this clonotype. In addition, the sample was reused for a study of T cells expressing NK-cell markers. That study adds: Of CD8+ T cells, about 1.0-8% belonged to dominant NKG2C+ clonotypes in six donors.

Source material: CD4+ T cells sorted from blood. The clonotype was recovered from a woman younger than 35 in good health. The chain recombines TRBV5-1 with TRBJ2-7; the D is unclear. This CDR3 reads CASSLGSSYEQYF. The CDR3 bases are TGCGCCAGCAGTCTAGGGTCCTCCTACGAGCAGTACTTC.